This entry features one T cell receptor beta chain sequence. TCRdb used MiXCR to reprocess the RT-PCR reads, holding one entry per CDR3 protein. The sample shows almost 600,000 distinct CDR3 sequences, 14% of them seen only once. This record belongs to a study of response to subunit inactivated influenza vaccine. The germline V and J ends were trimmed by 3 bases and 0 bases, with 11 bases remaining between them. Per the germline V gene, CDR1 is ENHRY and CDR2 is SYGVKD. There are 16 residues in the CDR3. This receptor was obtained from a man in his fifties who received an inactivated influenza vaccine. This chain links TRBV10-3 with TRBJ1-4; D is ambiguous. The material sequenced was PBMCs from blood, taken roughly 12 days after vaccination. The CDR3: CAISEAGTATNEKLFF. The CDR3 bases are TGTGCCATCAGTGAAGCGGGAACGGCAACTAATGAAAAACTGTTTTTT.